The rows below give T cell receptor beta chains drawn from one sample of a study of T cell responses to AZD1222 COVID-19 vaccine. Using immunoSEQ multiplex PCR, the repertoire was profiled, and TCRdb retains in-frame clones only, with some absent. The table shows 150,000 to 200,000 clones, with roughly 93% occurring only once. The sample consisted of peripheral blood, taken on day 0 of AZD1222 vaccination. The origin of the receptors is an adult in good health. Each CDR3 is given with its conserved first and last residue. D genes are given only for firm matches. Only part of the rows carry a size: once, few, many, or a class if the clone is expanded.

v_call: TRBV28
j_call: TRBJ2-7
d_call: .
clone_size: once
cdr3_nt: TGTGCCAGCAGTTTCATGCTGCCTTCCTACGAGCAGTACTTC
cdr3_aa: CASSFMLPSYEQYF

v_call: TRBV5-1
j_call: TRBJ1-6
d_call: .
clone_size: .
cdr3_nt: TGCGCCAGCAGCTTGGCCTCCGCGGGAGATTCACCCCTCCACTTT
cdr3_aa: CASSLASAGDSPLHF

v_call: TRBV2
j_call: TRBJ1-1
d_call: .
clone_size: .
cdr3_nt: TGTGCCAGCCGGGGGGACACTGAAGCTTTCTTT
cdr3_aa: CASRGDTEAFF

v_call: TRBV2
j_call: TRBJ1-6
d_call: .
clone_size: .
cdr3_nt: TGTGCCAGCAGTGAAGCCCGGACCTATTCACCCCTCCACTTT
cdr3_aa: CASSEARTYSPLHF

v_call: TRBV23-1
j_call: TRBJ1-5
d_call: .
clone_size: .
cdr3_nt: TGCGCCAGCAGTCCGCATTTTGCTTGCAGGAGCAATCAGCCCCAGCATTTT
cdr3_aa: CASSPHFACRSNQPQHF

v_call: TRBV9
j_call: TRBJ2-5
d_call: TRBD1
clone_size: .
cdr3_nt: TGTGCCAGCAGCCTCCCGGACAGGCGGGAGACCCAGTACTTC
cdr3_aa: CASSLPDRRETQYF

v_call: TRBV30
j_call: TRBJ1-1
d_call: .
clone_size: .
cdr3_nt: TGTGCCTGGAGTGTGGCCGGGACACACACTGAAGCTTTCTTT
cdr3_aa: CAWSVAGTHTEAFF

v_call: TRBV15
j_call: TRBJ2-7
d_call: .
clone_size: .
cdr3_nt: TGTGCCACCAGCAGAGGAAAATACTACGAGCAGTACTTC
cdr3_aa: CATSRGKYYEQYF

v_call: TRBV5-4
j_call: TRBJ2-5
d_call: .
clone_size: once
cdr3_nt: TGTGCCAGCAGCTTGCGGGCGCAGCCAGAGACCCAGTACTTC
cdr3_aa: CASSLRAQPETQYF

v_call: TRBV7-3
j_call: TRBJ1-1
d_call: .
clone_size: .
cdr3_nt: TGTGCCAGCAGCTTAACAGAGAGGAACACTGAAGCTTTCTTT
cdr3_aa: CASSLTERNTEAFF

v_call: TRBV5-1
j_call: TRBJ2-3
d_call: .
clone_size: .
cdr3_nt: TGCGCCAGCAGCTTGGTCGGGCTGTTGACAGATACGCAGTATTTT
cdr3_aa: CASSLVGLLTDTQYF

v_call: TRBV9
j_call: TRBJ2-7
d_call: TRBD1
clone_size: .
cdr3_nt: TGTGCCAGCAGCCCGCCGGGACAGGGAGTGGAGCAGTACTTC
cdr3_aa: CASSPPGQGVEQYF

v_call: TRBV19
j_call: TRBJ1-5
d_call: TRBD1
clone_size: .
cdr3_nt: TGTGCCAGTAACGGCGGGCAGGGGGCTTATCAGCCCCAGCATTTT
cdr3_aa: CASNGGQGAYQPQHF

v_call: TRBV7-2
j_call: TRBJ2-5
d_call: .
clone_size: .
cdr3_nt: TGTGCCAGCAGGAATCCCGGGGAGACCCAGTACTTC
cdr3_aa: CASRNPGETQYF

v_call: TRBV19
j_call: TRBJ2-2
d_call: TRBD2
clone_size: .
cdr3_nt: TGTGCCAGTACTAGCGGGGCGAACACCGGGGAGCTGTTTTTT
cdr3_aa: CASTSGANTGELFF

v_call: TRBV6-5
j_call: TRBJ1-6
d_call: TRBD1
clone_size: .
cdr3_nt: TGTGCCAGCAGGACAGGGAGCAATTCACCCCTCCACTTT
cdr3_aa: CASRTGSNSPLHF

v_call: TRBV5-4
j_call: TRBJ2-2
d_call: .
clone_size: .
cdr3_nt: TGTGCCAGCAGCTTGGACCAATTACCCACCGGGGAGCTGTTTTTT
cdr3_aa: CASSLDQLPTGELFF

v_call: TRBV4-2
j_call: TRBJ2-7
d_call: TRBD1
clone_size: .
cdr3_nt: TGTGCCAGCAGCCAGGACAGGCATTCCTACGAGCAGTACTTC
cdr3_aa: CASSQDRHSYEQYF

v_call: TRBV4-3
j_call: TRBJ2-1
d_call: TRBD2
clone_size: .
cdr3_nt: TGCGCCAGCAGCCAAGACATCGCCGTAGGACTAGCAGGCAATGAGCAGTTCTTC
cdr3_aa: CASSQDIAVGLAGNEQFF

v_call: TRBV11-2
j_call: TRBJ2-7
d_call: .
clone_size: .
cdr3_nt: TGTGCCAGCAGCTTAGGGCCAGGGTCCACCTACGAGCAGTACTTC
cdr3_aa: CASSLGPGSTYEQYF

v_call: TRBV6-5
j_call: TRBJ1-2
d_call: TRBD1
clone_size: .
cdr3_nt: TGTGCCAGCAGTACCCGGGACAGGGGATCGGGGGGCTACACCTTC
cdr3_aa: CASSTRDRGSGGYTF

v_call: TRBV7-8
j_call: TRBJ2-3
d_call: TRBD2
clone_size: .
cdr3_nt: TGTGCCAGCAGCCAAGGACTAGCGGGGGGGGACACAGATACGCAGTATTTT
cdr3_aa: CASSQGLAGGDTDTQYF

v_call: TRBV27
j_call: TRBJ2-7
d_call: .
clone_size: .
cdr3_nt: TGTGCCAGCAGTTTCGCTTCCGGCGGCGAGCAGTACTTC
cdr3_aa: CASSFASGGEQYF

v_call: TRBV24-1
j_call: TRBJ2-1
d_call: .
clone_size: .
cdr3_nt: TGTGCCACCAGTGATTTGCGCTCTGGCAATGAGCAGTTCTTC
cdr3_aa: CATSDLRSGNEQFF

v_call: TRBV7-3
j_call: TRBJ2-1
d_call: TRBD2
clone_size: .
cdr3_nt: TGTGCCAGCAGCTCTCTAGCGGCGTCCTACAATGAGCAGTTCTTC
cdr3_aa: CASSSLAASYNEQFF

v_call: TRBV6-1
j_call: TRBJ2-7
d_call: TRBD2
clone_size: .
cdr3_nt: TGTGCCAGCAGTGCAAGAGGACTAGCGGGAAACTCCTACGAGCAGTACTTC
cdr3_aa: CASSARGLAGNSYEQYF

v_call: TRBV30
j_call: TRBJ1-1
d_call: .
clone_size: .
cdr3_nt: TGTGCCTGGACTTTAGGGCAGCGTTGGGGGTTGAGCACTGAAGCTTTCTTT
cdr3_aa: CAWTLGQRWGLSTEAFF

v_call: TRBV19
j_call: TRBJ2-1
d_call: TRBD2
clone_size: .
cdr3_nt: TGTGCCAGTAGCGGACCGGGAGCCGGGACTAGCGGGAGTTTCAATGAGCAGTTCTTC
cdr3_aa: CASSGPGAGTSGSFNEQFF

v_call: TRBV5-1
j_call: TRBJ2-5
d_call: .
clone_size: .
cdr3_nt: TGCGCCAGCAGCTTGGAACCGGCTCGGGAGACCCAGTACTTC
cdr3_aa: CASSLEPARETQYF

v_call: TRBV7-3
j_call: TRBJ2-3
d_call: .
clone_size: .
cdr3_nt: TGTGCCAGCAGCTTAACGAAGCGCCCCACAGATACGCAGTATTTT
cdr3_aa: CASSLTKRPTDTQYF

v_call: TRBV12-5
j_call: TRBJ1-2
d_call: .
clone_size: .
cdr3_nt: TGTGCTAGTGGTTTGGTACAAGGCAGGGTGGGCTATGGCTACACCTTC
cdr3_aa: CASGLVQGRVGYGYTF

v_call: TRBV9
j_call: TRBJ1-4
d_call: TRBD1
clone_size: few
cdr3_nt: TGTGCCAGCAGCCCCCCAGGGGGCATCGAAAAACTGTTTTTT
cdr3_aa: CASSPPGGIEKLFF

v_call: TRBV30
j_call: TRBJ2-1
d_call: TRBD1
clone_size: .
cdr3_nt: TGTGCCATGGACAGGGGATCCAATGAGCAGTTCTTC
cdr3_aa: CAMDRGSNEQFF

v_call: TRBV6-5
j_call: TRBJ1-5
d_call: .
clone_size: .
cdr3_nt: TGTGCCAGCAGTTACGATAACAATCAGCCCCAGCATTTT
cdr3_aa: CASSYDNNQPQHF

v_call: TRBV2
j_call: TRBJ1-5
d_call: .
clone_size: .
cdr3_nt: TGTGCCAGCAGTGAAGTGACTGACAATCAGCCCCAGCATTTT
cdr3_aa: CASSEVTDNQPQHF

v_call: TRBV19
j_call: TRBJ1-2
d_call: .
clone_size: .
cdr3_nt: TGTGCCAGTAGTATTCGGTCGGACTTGCACTATGGCTACACCTTC
cdr3_aa: CASSIRSDLHYGYTF

v_call: TRBV2
j_call: TRBJ2-7
d_call: .
clone_size: .
cdr3_nt: TGTGCCAGCAGTGATTATAGAGCGGCAGCTATGGTGGAGCAGTACTTC
cdr3_aa: CASSDYRAAAMVEQYF

v_call: TRBV13
j_call: TRBJ1-2
d_call: TRBD1
clone_size: .
cdr3_nt: TGTGCCAGCAGGCCAATACAGGGGGACCCCTATGGCTACACCTTC
cdr3_aa: CASRPIQGDPYGYTF

v_call: TRBV6-2/TRBV6-3
j_call: TRBJ2-1
d_call: TRBD2
clone_size: .
cdr3_nt: TGTGCCAGCAGTCGCCTCGGACTAGCGGGAACGAATGAGCAGTTCTTC
cdr3_aa: CASSRLGLAGTNEQFF

v_call: TRBV7-3
j_call: TRBJ2-3
d_call: TRBD2
clone_size: .
cdr3_nt: TGTGCCAGCAGCCCTCGGGGAGCGGGAGGGGGCACAGATACGCAGTATTTT
cdr3_aa: CASSPRGAGGGTDTQYF

v_call: TRBV5-6
j_call: TRBJ2-1
d_call: .
clone_size: .
cdr3_nt: TGTGCCAGCAGACCTTTAGCGGTATTTGGCAATGAGCAGTTCTTC
cdr3_aa: CASRPLAVFGNEQFF

v_call: TRBV19
j_call: TRBJ1-2
d_call: TRBD1
clone_size: .
cdr3_nt: TGTGCCAGTACCACTTCGACAGGGGGAACGATGGGCTACACCTTC
cdr3_aa: CASTTSTGGTMGYTF

v_call: TRBV5-1
j_call: TRBJ2-1
d_call: .
clone_size: .
cdr3_nt: TGCGCCAGCAGCTTGGGCGGAGCCAATGAGCAGTTCTTC
cdr3_aa: CASSLGGANEQFF

v_call: TRBV4-3
j_call: TRBJ2-3
d_call: .
clone_size: once
cdr3_nt: TGCGCCAGCAGCTCGCGTCTCGGAGGCACGGTGTATTTT
cdr3_aa: CASSSRLGGTVYF

v_call: TRBV28
j_call: TRBJ1-5
d_call: .
clone_size: .
cdr3_nt: TGTGCCAGCAGTTTATATCCCCCCGGGGGTCAGCCCCAGCATTTT
cdr3_aa: CASSLYPPGGQPQHF

v_call: TRBV10-1
j_call: TRBJ2-3
d_call: TRBD2
clone_size: .
cdr3_nt: TGCGCCAGCAGTGAAGCGGGAGGGCCGGGGGATACGCAGTATTTT
cdr3_aa: CASSEAGGPGDTQYF

v_call: TRBV6-1
j_call: TRBJ2-1
d_call: .
clone_size: .
cdr3_nt: TGTGCCAGCAGTGAATTCAGAAATGAGCAGTTCTTC
cdr3_aa: CASSEFRNEQFF

v_call: TRBV10-2
j_call: TRBJ2-7
d_call: .
clone_size: .
cdr3_nt: TGCGCCAGCAGTCCTCGGGCTGGGGGCTACGAGCAGTACTTC
cdr3_aa: CASSPRAGGYEQYF

v_call: TRBV5-3
j_call: TRBJ2-5
d_call: .
clone_size: .
cdr3_nt: TGTGCCAGAAGCTTGGCTCGACAGGGCGGGAACCAAGAGACCCAGTACTTC
cdr3_aa: CARSLARQGGNQETQYF

v_call: TRBV5-1
j_call: TRBJ1-3
d_call: .
clone_size: .
cdr3_nt: TGCGCCAGCAGTCCTGAGGGCCGCGGCACCATATATTTT
cdr3_aa: CASSPEGRGTIYF

v_call: TRBV10-3
j_call: TRBJ1-2
d_call: .
clone_size: .
cdr3_nt: TGTGCCATCAGTGATCTCGGGTATGGCTACACCTTC
cdr3_aa: CAISDLGYGYTF

v_call: TRBV28
j_call: TRBJ2-1
d_call: TRBD2
clone_size: once
cdr3_nt: TGTGCCAGCGCGGGAGGCGGGAGGGCCGTTGAGCAGTTCTTC
cdr3_aa: CASAGGGRAVEQFF

v_call: TRBV30
j_call: TRBJ1-4
d_call: .
clone_size: few
cdr3_nt: TGTGCCTGGAACAGGGCAACTAATGAAAAACTGTTTTTT
cdr3_aa: CAWNRATNEKLFF

v_call: TRBV5-4
j_call: TRBJ2-5
d_call: TRBD2
clone_size: .
cdr3_nt: TGTGCCAGCAGCTGGGGGACTAGAGAGACCCAGTACTTC
cdr3_aa: CASSWGTRETQYF

v_call: TRBV15
j_call: TRBJ1-5
d_call: .
clone_size: .
cdr3_nt: TGTGCCACCAGCAGGCTAACTTATCAGCCCCAGCATTTT
cdr3_aa: CATSRLTYQPQHF

v_call: TRBV5-4
j_call: TRBJ1-4
d_call: TRBD1
clone_size: few
cdr3_nt: TGTGCCAGCAGCAAAGGACAGGGGACTAATGAAAAACTGTTTTTT
cdr3_aa: CASSKGQGTNEKLFF

v_call: TRBV28
j_call: TRBJ1-5
d_call: .
clone_size: .
cdr3_nt: TGTGCCAGCAGTTTATGGAAAAGGGGCAGCTCTTATAGCAATCAGCCCCAGCATTTT
cdr3_aa: CASSLWKRGSSYSNQPQHF

v_call: TRBV10-1
j_call: TRBJ2-7
d_call: .
clone_size: few
cdr3_nt: TGCGCCAGCAGTGGGGGGCCCCGGGGCTACGAGCAGTACTTC
cdr3_aa: CASSGGPRGYEQYF

v_call: TRBV4-1
j_call: TRBJ1-6
d_call: TRBD1
clone_size: .
cdr3_nt: TGCGCCAGCAGCCCGTTGAGGGGGCAGAGTTCACCCCTCCACTTT
cdr3_aa: CASSPLRGQSSPLHF